This is a list of T cell receptor beta chains from one sample in a study of control samples from healthy donors and cancer patients. Some clones are missing from TCRdb's copy, which holds only in-frame ones; the method was immunoSEQ multiplex PCR. Of 150,000 to 200,000 clones in the sample, approximately 90% were seen once. The sequenced sample was blood. The receptors originated from a man in his thirties or forties in good health. Each CDR3 is given with its conserved first and last residue. The D gene is left open where the match is weak. Size values are once, few and many counts, or a class for expanded clones, and some rows have none.

NA	TRBV6-6	NA	TRBJ2-6	CASSFRESGANVLTF	TGTGCCAGCAGTTTTCGGGAATCTGGGGCCAACGTCCTGACTTTC
NA	TRBV29-1	NA	TRBJ1-2	CSVPEGGYTF	TGCAGCGTACCTGAGGGTGGCTACACCTTC
NA	TRBV9	NA	TRBJ1-2	CASSVGGANYGYTF	TGTGCCAGCAGCGTAGGTGGAGCTAACTATGGCTACACCTTC
NA	TRBV6-1	once	TRBJ1-2	CASSEMGGSYYGYTF	TGTGCCAGCAGTGAAATGGGGGGGTCTTACTATGGCTACACCTTC
NA	TRBV5-4	NA	TRBJ1-2	CASSPGGLTQDGYTF	TGTGCCAGCAGCCCTGGCGGGTTGACGCAGGATGGCTACACCTTC
NA	TRBV6-5	once	TRBJ1-1	CATRDGEAFF	TGTGCCACCAGGGACGGTGAAGCTTTCTTT
NA	TRBV6-5	NA	TRBJ1-5	CASRRAVNQPQHF	TGTGCCAGCAGGAGAGCCGTGAATCAGCCCCAGCATTTT
NA	TRBV6-6	NA	TRBJ1-5	CASSYVGIGQPQHF	TGTGCCAGCAGTTACGTGGGAATCGGTCAGCCCCAGCATTTT
NA	TRBV27	once	TRBJ1-2	CASSLTPLTGYTF	TGTGCCAGCAGTTTGACACCTCTAACTGGCTACACCTTC
NA	TRBV6-4	NA	TRBJ2-3	CASSESDTDTQYF	TGTGCCAGCAGTGAGTCGGACACAGATACGCAGTATTTT
TRBD2	TRBV7-2	NA	TRBJ2-1	CASSLVAGAGEQFF	TGTGCCAGCAGCTTAGTAGCGGGGGCGGGAGAGCAGTTCTTC
TRBD1	TRBV11-2	NA	TRBJ2-7	CASSISTGAYEQYF	TGTGCCAGCAGCATTAGTACAGGGGCCTACGAGCAGTACTTC
TRBD1	TRBV9	NA	TRBJ2-5	CASSVGQPGETQYF	TGTGCCAGCAGCGTGGGACAGCCAGGGGAGACCCAGTACTTC
NA	TRBV24-1	NA	TRBJ1-5	CATQDKLGQPQHF	TGTGCCACCCAGGACAAATTAGGTCAGCCCCAGCATTTT
TRBD2	TRBV20-1	NA	TRBJ2-5	CSASSGGAHLETQYF	TGCAGTGCCAGTAGCGGGGGGGCCCACTTAGAGACCCAGTACTTC
NA	TRBV5-1	NA	TRBJ2-3	CASSFGLGNTDTQYF	TGCGCCAGCAGCTTCGGGCTCGGGAATACAGATACGCAGTATTTT
NA	TRBV27	NA	TRBJ2-6	CASSLDPFGGASGANVLTF	TGTGCCAGCAGTTTAGATCCCTTCGGTGGGGCCTCTGGGGCCAACGTCCTGACTTTC
NA	TRBV5-1	NA	TRBJ1-6	CASSLAYTGLDSPLHF	TGCGCCAGCAGCTTGGCCTACACAGGCCTTGATTCACCCCTCCACTTT
NA	TRBV5-1	NA	TRBJ2-7	CASSVDSTPAYEQYF	TGCGCCAGCAGCGTTGACTCGACCCCAGCCTACGAGCAGTACTTC
NA	TRBV28	once	TRBJ1-3	CASRGGLGNTIYF	TGTGCCAGCAGGGGGGGTCTAGGAAACACCATATATTTT
TRBD1	TRBV19	NA	TRBJ2-1	CASSVGTAPGGEQFF	TGTGCCAGTAGTGTCGGGACAGCCCCTGGAGGTGAGCAGTTCTTC
TRBD1	TRBV5-1	NA	TRBJ1-6	CASSTSQGAQNSPLHF	TGCGCCAGCAGCACCTCACAGGGGGCGCAGAATTCACCCCTCCACTTT